The present TCR beta chain was sequenced within a study of shared clonotypes between healthy human individuals. Study results and limitations: Generation probability values for non-shared clonotypes were lower than those for clonotypes shared by all four donors. Richness estimates generally favored naive over memory subsets.

Of note for this clone: No antigen is known for it.

The CDR3 covers 12 residues. V was cut by 3 bases and J by 3 bases, with 5 bases left in between. Germline V gene sequence: CDR1 GTSNPN, CDR2 SVGIG (reference sequence). Genomic DNA of every subset was divided equally among multiple immunoSEQ plates. Libraries were prepared by immunoSEQ multiplex PCR; TCRdb keeps only in-frame clonotypes and omits some of them. The top ten clones hold around 1.7% of a sample with approximately 2,200,000 clones, about 92% of them seen once. CD8 cells classed as naive were CD45RO-negative and positively selected for CCR7, excluding terminally differentiated effector memory CD45RA+ cells. Donors, without exception, were Caucasian adults residing in Nashville, Tennessee.

This chain links TRBV30 with TRBJ2-2; no clear D gene. This clonotype originated in a man between 18 and 29 years old in good health. Some clones in this sample may be carry-over from other donors' samples. Material for sequencing was naive CD8+ T cells from PBMCs. CDR3 DNA: TGTGCCTGGAGGGCTTACACCGGGGAGCTGTTTTTT. Residues: CAWRAYTGELFF.